The present entry profiles one T cell receptor (beta chain) with its context. This specimen comes from a study of blood T cell repertoires in COVID-19. Study in general: The United States, Italy and Spain were the sources of the acute and convalescent COVID-19 samples. T cells, B-cell-depleted T cells, or PBMCs provided the cDNA or gDNA that served as material.

Germline CDR1 reads ENHRY; CDR2 reads SYGVKD. The CDR3 consists of 16 residues. J was trimmed by 1 base and V by 3 bases; bases with no gene match: 4. Per the study methods: Cell counts per sample came from amplifying reference gene primers. Only in-frame clones appear in the TCRdb table, and some are missing; sequencing was by immunoSEQ multiplex PCR. The V and J calls and clone size were taken over from that table, and D and trimming were inferred from the DNA. The table shows more than 65,000 clones, with more than 65% occurring only once. This sequence originates from a woman aged 45-60 years with acute or convalescent COVID-19. Sequencing was performed on peripheral blood. The J gene is TRBJ2-7, the V gene TRBV10-3; 12 bases align to TRBD2. The CDR3 reads CAISDHTSGRSYEQYF. CDR3 coding DNA: TGTGCCATCAGTGACCACACTAGCGGGAGGTCCTACGAGCAGTACTTC.